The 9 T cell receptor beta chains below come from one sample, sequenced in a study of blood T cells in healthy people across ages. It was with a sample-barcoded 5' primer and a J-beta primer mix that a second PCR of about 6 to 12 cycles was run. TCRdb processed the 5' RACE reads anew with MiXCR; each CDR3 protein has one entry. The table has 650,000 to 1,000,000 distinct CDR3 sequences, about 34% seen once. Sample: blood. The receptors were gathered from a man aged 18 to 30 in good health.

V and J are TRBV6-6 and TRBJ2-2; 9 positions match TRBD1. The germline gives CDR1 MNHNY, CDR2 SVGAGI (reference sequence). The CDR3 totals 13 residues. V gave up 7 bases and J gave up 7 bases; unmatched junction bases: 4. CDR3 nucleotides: TGTGCCAGCACTTCGGGACAGGGCGGGGAGCTGTTTTTT. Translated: CASTSGQGGELFF.

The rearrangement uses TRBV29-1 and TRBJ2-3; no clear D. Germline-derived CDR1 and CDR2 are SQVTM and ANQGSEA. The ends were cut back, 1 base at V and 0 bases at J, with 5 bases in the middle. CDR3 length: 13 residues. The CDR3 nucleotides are TGCAGCGTTGAAGGCTCCAGCACAGATACGCAGTATTTT. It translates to CSVEGSSTDTQYF.

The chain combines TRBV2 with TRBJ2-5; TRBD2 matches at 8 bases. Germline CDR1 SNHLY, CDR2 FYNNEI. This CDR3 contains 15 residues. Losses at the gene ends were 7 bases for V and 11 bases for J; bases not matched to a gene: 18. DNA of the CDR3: TGTGCCAGCAACTTCGGGGGGACTAGGGTCCATGAGCAGTACTTC. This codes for CASNFGGTRVHEQYF.

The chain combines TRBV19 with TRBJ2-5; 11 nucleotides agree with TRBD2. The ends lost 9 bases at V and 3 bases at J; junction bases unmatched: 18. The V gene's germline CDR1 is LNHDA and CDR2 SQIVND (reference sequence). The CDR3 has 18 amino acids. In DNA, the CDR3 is TGTGCCAGCACTAAAGCTTTAGCGGGAGGGCCGGTAGAAGAGACCCAGTACTTC. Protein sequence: CASTKALAGGPVEETQYF.

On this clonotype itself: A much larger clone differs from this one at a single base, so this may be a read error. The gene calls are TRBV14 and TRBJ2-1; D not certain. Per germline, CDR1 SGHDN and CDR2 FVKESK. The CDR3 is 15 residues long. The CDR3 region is CASSQLLSSYNERFF. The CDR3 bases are TGTGCCAGCAGCCAACTCCTTAGCTCCTACAATGAGCGGTTCTTC.

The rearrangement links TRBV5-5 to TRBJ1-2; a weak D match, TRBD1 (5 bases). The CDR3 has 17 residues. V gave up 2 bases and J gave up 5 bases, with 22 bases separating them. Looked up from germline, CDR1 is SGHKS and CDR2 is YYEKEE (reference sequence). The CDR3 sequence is CASSLTSRGLVGYGYTF. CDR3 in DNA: TGTGCCAGCAGCTTAACCTCCCGGGGCCTCGTGGGGTATGGCTACACCTTC.

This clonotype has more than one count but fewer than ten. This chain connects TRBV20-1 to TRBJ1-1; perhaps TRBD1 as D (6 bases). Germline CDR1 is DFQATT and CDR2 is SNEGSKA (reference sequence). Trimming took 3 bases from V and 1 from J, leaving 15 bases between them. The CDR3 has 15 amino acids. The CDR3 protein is CSARVPGARNTEAFF. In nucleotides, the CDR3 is TGCAGTGCTAGGGTCCCAGGGGCACGGAACACTGAAGCTTTCTTT.

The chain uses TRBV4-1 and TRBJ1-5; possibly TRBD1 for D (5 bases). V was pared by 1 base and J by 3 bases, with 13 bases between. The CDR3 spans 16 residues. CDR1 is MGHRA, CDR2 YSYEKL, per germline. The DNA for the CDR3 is TGCGCCAGCAGCCAAGGGGGCAGGGCCGTCAATCAGCCCCAGCATTTT. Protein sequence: CASSQGGRAVNQPQHF.

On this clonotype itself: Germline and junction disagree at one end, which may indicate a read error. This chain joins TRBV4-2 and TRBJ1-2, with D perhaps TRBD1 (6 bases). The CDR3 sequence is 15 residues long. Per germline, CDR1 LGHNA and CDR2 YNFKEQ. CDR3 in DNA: TGTGCCAGCAGCCGAGCAGGGGAGACTGCCTATGGCTACATCTTC. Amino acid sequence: CASSRAGETAYGYIF.